This TCR beta chain was observed in a study of cytomegalovirus exposure and HLA in healthy donors. CDR1 is SGHAT, CDR2 FQNNGV, per germline. The V end lost 1 base, the J end lost 0 bases, and 4 bases lay between the germline ends. This CDR3 is built from 15 residues. The study ran its PCR with 60 Vbeta and 13 Jbeta primers. Profiled with immunoSEQ multiplex PCR; TCRdb holds only in-frame clones, not every one. The sample has around 110,000 clones; approximately 72% are singletons. The origin of this receptor is a man between 18 and 29 years old in good health and CMV-seronegative. J is TRBJ2-6 and V is TRBV11-2; D not resolved. Source material: PBMCs. The CDR3 region has the DNA TGTGCCAGCAGCTTAGGGCTCTCTGGGGCCAACGTCCTGACTTTC. Protein: CASSLGLSGANVLTF.